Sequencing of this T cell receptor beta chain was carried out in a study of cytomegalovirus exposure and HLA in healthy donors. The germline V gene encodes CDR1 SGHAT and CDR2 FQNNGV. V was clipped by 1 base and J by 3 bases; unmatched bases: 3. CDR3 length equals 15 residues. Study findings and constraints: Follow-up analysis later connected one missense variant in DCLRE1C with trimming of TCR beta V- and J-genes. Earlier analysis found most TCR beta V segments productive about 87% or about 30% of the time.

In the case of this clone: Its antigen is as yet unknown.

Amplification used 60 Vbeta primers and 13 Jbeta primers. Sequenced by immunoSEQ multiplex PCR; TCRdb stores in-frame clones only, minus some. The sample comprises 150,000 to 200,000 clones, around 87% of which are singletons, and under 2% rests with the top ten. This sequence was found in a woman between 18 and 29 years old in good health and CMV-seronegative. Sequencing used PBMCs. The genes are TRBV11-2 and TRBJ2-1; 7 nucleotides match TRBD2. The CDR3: CASSLAGGVYNEQFF. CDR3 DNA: TGTGCCAGCAGCTTAGCGGGGGGAGTCTACAATGAGCAGTTCTTC. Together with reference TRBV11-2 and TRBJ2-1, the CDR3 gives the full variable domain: EAGVAQSPRYKIIEKRQSVAFWCNPISGHATLYWYQQILGQGPKLLIQFQNNGVVDDSQLPKDRFSAERLKGVDSTLKIQPAKLEDSAVYLCASSLAGGVYNEQFFGPGTRLTVL.